Below, 8 T cell receptor beta chains from the same sample are listed, as sequenced in a study of blood T cell repertoires in COVID-19. Repertoires were generated with immunoSEQ multiplex PCR, while TCRdb's copy carries only in-frame clones and drops some. Of about 370,000 clones listed, around 89% are singletons. Sequenced material: PBMCs or T cells enriched from blood (not recorded which). These receptors originate from a man aged 18 to 29 who had recovered from COVID-19.

J is TRBJ1-4 and V is TRBV2; possibly TRBD1 for D (6 bases). Germline lookup yields CDR1 SNHLY and CDR2 FYNNEI. V was clipped by 7 bases and J by 0 bases, with 12 bases between them. The CDR3 totals 15 residues. For the CDR3, the DNA is TGTGCCAGCAAAGCAGGGGATTCAACTAATGAAAAACTGTTTTTT. This encodes CASKAGDSTNEKLFF. The full variable domain, in which reference TRBV2 and TRBJ1-4 provide the parts outside the CDR3, is EPEVTQTPSHQVTQMGQEVILRCVPISNHLYFYWYRQILGQKVEFLVSFYNNEISEKSEIFDDQFSVERPDGSNFTLKIRSTKLEDSAMYFCASKAGDSTNEKLFFGSGTQLSVL.

The gene calls are TRBV18 and TRBJ2-7, with D hard to call. V was trimmed by 5 bases and J by 3 bases, leaving 11 bases between them. The CDR3 is 13 amino acids. Germline values: CDR1 KGHSH, CDR2 LQKENI. The CDR3 protein is CASSSLSGYEQYF. CDR3 nucleotides: TGTGCCAGCTCATCCCTTTCGGGCTACGAGCAGTACTTC. The full variable domain, its missing parts supplied by reference TRBV18 and TRBJ2-7, is NAGVMQNPRHLVRRRGQEARLRCSPMKGHSHVYWYRQLPEEGLKFMVYLQKENIIDESGMPKERFSAEFPKEGPSILRIQQVVRGDSAAYFCASSSLSGYEQYFGPGTRLTVT.

V and J are TRBV12-5 and TRBJ2-2; weak D call: TRBD1 (6 bases). Looked up from germline, CDR1 is LGHNT and CDR2 is FRNRAP. V was pared by 2 bases and J by 1 base, with 14 bases between. The CDR3 totals 17 residues. DNA for the CDR3: TGTGCTAGTGGTTTGCCAAAGGGGGAAGGGAACACCGGGGAGCTGTTTTTT. Protein: CASGLPKGEGNTGELFF.

V and J are TRBV5-1 and TRBJ1-6, with D uncertain. Trimming shortened V by 0 bases and J by 7 bases, and 11 bases separated the two germline ends. Per the germline V gene, CDR1 is SGHRS and CDR2 is YFSETQ. The CDR3 loop spans 15 amino acids. Here the CDR3 reads CASSLERAANSPLHF. DNA of the CDR3: TGCGCCAGCAGCTTGGAGAGGGCCGCGAATTCACCCCTCCACTTT.

This clone was counted a single time. The chain recombines TRBV19 with TRBJ2-3; 7 nucleotides match TRBD2. This CDR3 is 15 amino acids long. V was clipped by 3 bases and J by 1 base; unmatched bases: 4. Germline-derived CDR1 and CDR2 are LNHDA and SQIVND (reference sequence). CDR3 residues: CASSIGLGRTDTQYF. Written as DNA, the CDR3 is TGTGCCAGTAGTATCGGACTAGGGCGCACAGATACGCAGTATTTT.

The rearrangement uses TRBV11-1 and TRBJ2-4, with a possible D match to TRBD1 (6 bases). The CDR3 consists of 16 residues. Looked up from germline, CDR1 is SGHAT and CDR2 is FQDESV (reference sequence). With 1 base removed from V and 0 bases from J, the gap between germline ends came to 10 bases. DNA of the CDR3: TGTGCCAGCAGCTTAGGGACAGCTCTAGCCAAAAACATTCAGTACTTC. This sequence encodes CASSLGTALAKNIQYF.

The V call is TRBV30, the J call TRBJ1-5, with D unresolved. The CDR3 extends over 15 amino acids. Trimming removed 0 bases at V and 4 bases at J, with 13 bases between. Germline CDR1 reads GTSNPN; CDR2 reads SVGIG (reference sequence). The CDR3 bases are TGTGCCTGGAGTGTAATGGCGGCGGCGAATCAGCCCCAGCATTTT. It is translated as CAWSVMAAANQPQHF.

This clone came up a few times. This chain connects TRBV30 to TRBJ1-3; weak D call: TRBD1 (5 bases). The V end was cut by 5 bases, the J end by 0 bases, with 11 bases between. CDR3 length: 14 residues. Germline loops: CDR1 GTSNPN, CDR2 SVGIG (reference sequence). In DNA, the CDR3 is TGTGCCTGGCGGACATTGAGCTCTGGAAACACCATATATTTT. Translated: CAWRTLSSGNTIYF.